Included here is one TCR beta chain sequence, with context. One junction end disagrees with the germline gene, perhaps due to a read error. This sample is part of a study of regulatory T cells in long-lasting Graves disease. Described time point: newly diagnosed GD, antithyroid drugs for less than 3 months. Preparation of the TCR library used RNA extracted from PBMCs. This CDR3 region has 17 residues. Germline CDR1 and CDR2: LNHDA and SQIVND (reference sequence). Through Arm-PCR of CDR3 regions and iRepertoire HTBI primers, TCR beta libraries were built. TCRdb independently ran MiXCR on the multiplex PCR reads; one entry per CDR3 protein. Among 680,000 or so distinct CDR3 sequences listed, roughly 15% were seen once. The sample was also reused in another study, on T cells in Graves' hyperthyroidism and ophthalmopathy. That investigation notes: The study used the HTBI primer set for a first-round RT-PCR of the TCR CDR3.

This clonotype originated in a young woman with Graves disease. The material sequenced was peripheral blood mononuclear cells (PBMCs), taken at new diagnosis, from a patient treated with antithyroid drugs. The rearrangement uses TRBV19 and TRBJ2-3; 7 bases align to TRBD2. CDR3 bases: TGTGCCAGTAGTATCGGTTTGGTAGGCGGGAGCAGAGATACGCAGTATTTT. The encoded protein is CASSIGLVGGSRDTQYF. Drawing the rest from reference TRBV19 and TRBJ2-3, the complete variable domain is DGGITQSPKYLFRKEGQNVTLSCEQNLNHDAMYWYRQDPGQGLRLIYYSQIVNDFQKGDIAEGYSVSREKKESFPLTVTSAQKNPTAFYLCASSIGLVGGSRDTQYFGPGTRLTVL.